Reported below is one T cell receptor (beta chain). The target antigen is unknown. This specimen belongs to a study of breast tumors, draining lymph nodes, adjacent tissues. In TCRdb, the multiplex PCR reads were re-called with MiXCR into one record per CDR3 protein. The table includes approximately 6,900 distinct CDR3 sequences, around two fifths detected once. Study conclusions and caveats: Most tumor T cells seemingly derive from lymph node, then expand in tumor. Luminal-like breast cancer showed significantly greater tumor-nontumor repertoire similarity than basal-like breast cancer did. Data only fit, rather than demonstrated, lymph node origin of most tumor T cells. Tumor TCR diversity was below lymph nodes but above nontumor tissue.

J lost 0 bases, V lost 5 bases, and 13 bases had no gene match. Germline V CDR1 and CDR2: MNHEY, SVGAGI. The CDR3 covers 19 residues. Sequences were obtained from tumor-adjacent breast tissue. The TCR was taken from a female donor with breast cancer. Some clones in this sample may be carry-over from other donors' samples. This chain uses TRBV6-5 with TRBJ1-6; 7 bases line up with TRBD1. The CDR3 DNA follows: TGTGCCAGCAGTCCAACCAGACAGGGTCGGAGCTCCTATAATTCACCCCTCCACTTT. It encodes CASSPTRQGRSSYNSPLHF.